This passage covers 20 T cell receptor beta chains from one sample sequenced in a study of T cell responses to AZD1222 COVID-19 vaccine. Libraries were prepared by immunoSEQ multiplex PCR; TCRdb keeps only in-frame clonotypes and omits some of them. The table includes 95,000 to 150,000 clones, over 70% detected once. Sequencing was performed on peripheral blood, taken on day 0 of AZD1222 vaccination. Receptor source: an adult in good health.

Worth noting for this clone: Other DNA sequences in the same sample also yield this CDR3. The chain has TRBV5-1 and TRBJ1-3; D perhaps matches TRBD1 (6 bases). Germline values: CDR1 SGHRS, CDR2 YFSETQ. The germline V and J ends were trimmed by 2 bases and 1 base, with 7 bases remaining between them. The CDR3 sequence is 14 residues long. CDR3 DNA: TGCGCCAGCAGCTTAGGGGGTTCTGGAAACACCATATATTTT. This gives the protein CASSLGGSGNTIYF.

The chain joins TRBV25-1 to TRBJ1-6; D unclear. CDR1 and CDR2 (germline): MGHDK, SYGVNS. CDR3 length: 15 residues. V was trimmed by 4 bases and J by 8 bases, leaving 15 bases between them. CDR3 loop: CASSVLSSSDSPLHF. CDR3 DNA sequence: TGTGCCAGCAGTGTCTTGAGTTCTTCTGATTCACCCCTCCACTTT.

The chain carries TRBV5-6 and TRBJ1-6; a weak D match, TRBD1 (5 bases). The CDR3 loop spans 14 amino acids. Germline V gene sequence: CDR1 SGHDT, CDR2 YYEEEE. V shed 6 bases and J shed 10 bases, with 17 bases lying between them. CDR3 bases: TGTGCCAGCAATACTATCTTGGGGGACTCACCCCTCCACTTT. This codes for CASNTILGDSPLHF. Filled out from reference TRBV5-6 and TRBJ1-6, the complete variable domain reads DAGVTQSPTHLIKTRGQQVTLRCSPKSGHDTVSWYQQALGQGPQFIFQYYEEEERQRGNFPDRFSGHQFPNYSSELNVNALLLGDSALYLCASNTILGDSPLHFGNGTRLTVT.

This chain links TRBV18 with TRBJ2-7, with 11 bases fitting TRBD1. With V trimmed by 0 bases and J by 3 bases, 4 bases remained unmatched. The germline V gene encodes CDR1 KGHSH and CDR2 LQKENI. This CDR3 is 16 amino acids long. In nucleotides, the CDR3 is TGTGCCAGCTCACCACCTGGGACAGGGGGACTCTACGAGCAGTACTTC. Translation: CASSPPGTGGLYEQYF.

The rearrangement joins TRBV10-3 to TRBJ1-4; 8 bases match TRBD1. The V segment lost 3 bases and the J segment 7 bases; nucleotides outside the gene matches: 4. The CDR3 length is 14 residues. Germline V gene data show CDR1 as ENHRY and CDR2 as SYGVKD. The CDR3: CAISDRTGFEKLFF. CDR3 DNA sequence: TGTGCCATCAGTGATCGGACAGGGTTTGAAAAACTGTTTTTT.

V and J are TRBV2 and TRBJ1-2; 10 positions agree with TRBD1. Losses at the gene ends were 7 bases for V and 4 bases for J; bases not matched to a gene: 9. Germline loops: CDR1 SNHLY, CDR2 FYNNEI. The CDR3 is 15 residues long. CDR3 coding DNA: TGTGCCAGCATTTTTGGACAGGGGGAGATCTATGGCTACACCTTC. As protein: CASIFGQGEIYGYTF.

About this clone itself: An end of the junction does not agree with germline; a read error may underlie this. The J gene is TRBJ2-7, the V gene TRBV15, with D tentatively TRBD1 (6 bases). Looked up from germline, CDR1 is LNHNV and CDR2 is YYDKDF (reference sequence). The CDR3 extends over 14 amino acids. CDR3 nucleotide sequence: TGTGCCACAAGCAGGGGTGTCCCCTTTAACGAGCAGTACTTC. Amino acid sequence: CATSRGVPFNEQYF.

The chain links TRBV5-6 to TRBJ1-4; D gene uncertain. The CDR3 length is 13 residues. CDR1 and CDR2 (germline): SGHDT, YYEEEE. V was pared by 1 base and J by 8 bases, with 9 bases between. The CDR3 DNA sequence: TGTGCCAGCAGCTTGCACAGAGGGGAAAAACTGTTTTTT. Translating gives CASSLHRGEKLFF.

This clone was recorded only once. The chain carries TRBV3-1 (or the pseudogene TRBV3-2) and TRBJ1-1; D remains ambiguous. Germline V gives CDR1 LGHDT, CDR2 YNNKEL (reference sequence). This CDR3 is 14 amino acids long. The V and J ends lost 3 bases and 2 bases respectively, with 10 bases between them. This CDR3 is CASSHEGGNTEAFF. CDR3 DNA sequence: TGTGCCAGCAGCCACGAGGGAGGAAACACTGAAGCTTTCTTT.

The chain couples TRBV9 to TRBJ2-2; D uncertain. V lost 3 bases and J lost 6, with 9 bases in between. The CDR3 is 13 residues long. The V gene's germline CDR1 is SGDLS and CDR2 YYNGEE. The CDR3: CASSALGAGELFF. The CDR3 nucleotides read TGTGCCAGCAGCGCTTTAGGCGCCGGGGAGCTGTTTTTT.

The CDR3 DNA reads TGTGCCAGCAGGGACAGGGGATACTACAATGAGCAGTTCTTC. Translation gives CASRDRGYYNEQFF. The gene calls are TRBV7-2 and TRBJ2-1; 9 bases line up with TRBD1. The CDR3 sequence is 14 residues long. The V segment lost 6 bases and the J segment 3 bases; nucleotides outside the gene matches: 3. Germline V CDR1 and CDR2: SGHTA, FQGNSA.

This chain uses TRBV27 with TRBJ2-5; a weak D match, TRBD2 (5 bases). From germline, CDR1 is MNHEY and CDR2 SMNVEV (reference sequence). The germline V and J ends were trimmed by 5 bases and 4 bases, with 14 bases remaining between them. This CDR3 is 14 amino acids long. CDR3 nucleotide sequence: TGTGCCAGCAGTCTCGAGGGTAGAGGAGAGACCCAGTACTTC. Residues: CASSLEGRGETQYF.

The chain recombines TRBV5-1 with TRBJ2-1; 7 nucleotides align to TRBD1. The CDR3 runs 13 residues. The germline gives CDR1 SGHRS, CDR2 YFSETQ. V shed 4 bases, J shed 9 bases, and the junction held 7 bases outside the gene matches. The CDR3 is CASSGDREGEQFF. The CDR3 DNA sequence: TGCGCCAGCAGCGGGGACAGAGAGGGTGAGCAGTTCTTC.

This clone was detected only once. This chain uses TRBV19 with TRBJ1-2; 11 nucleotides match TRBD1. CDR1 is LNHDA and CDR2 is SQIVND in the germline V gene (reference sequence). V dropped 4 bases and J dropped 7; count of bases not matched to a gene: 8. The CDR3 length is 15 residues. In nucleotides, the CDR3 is TGTGCCAGTAGTAGAACTGGACAGGGGGCGGCTGGCTACACCTTC. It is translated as CASSRTGQGAAGYTF.

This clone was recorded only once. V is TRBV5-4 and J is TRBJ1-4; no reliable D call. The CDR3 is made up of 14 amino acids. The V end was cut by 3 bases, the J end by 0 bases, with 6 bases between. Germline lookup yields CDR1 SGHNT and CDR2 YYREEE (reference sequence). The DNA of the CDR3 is TGTGCCAGCAGCTCCTCAACAACTAATGAAAAACTGTTTTTT. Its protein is CASSSSTTNEKLFF.

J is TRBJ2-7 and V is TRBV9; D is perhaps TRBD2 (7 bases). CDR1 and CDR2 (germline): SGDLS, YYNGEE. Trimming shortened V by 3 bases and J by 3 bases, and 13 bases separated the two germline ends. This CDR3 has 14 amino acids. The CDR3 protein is CASSAGGQDYEQYF. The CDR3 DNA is TGTGCCAGCAGCGCGGGGGGACAAGACTACGAGCAGTACTTC.

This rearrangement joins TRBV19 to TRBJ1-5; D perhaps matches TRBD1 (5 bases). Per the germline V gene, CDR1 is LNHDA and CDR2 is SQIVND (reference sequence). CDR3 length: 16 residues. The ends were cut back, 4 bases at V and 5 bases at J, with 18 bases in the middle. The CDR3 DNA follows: TGTGCCAGTAGTACCTCGGGCGCCAGGGTGGATCAGCCCCAGCATTTT. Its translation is CASSTSGARVDQPQHF.

CDR3 DNA sequence: TGTGCCAGTACCTTACAGGGCGCGGTCGGAAACACCATATATTTT. Protein sequence: CASTLQGAVGNTIYF. V usage is TRBV19 and J usage is TRBJ1-3; tentative D call: TRBD1 (6 bases). CDR1 LNHDA and CDR2 SQIVND come from the germline V gene (reference sequence). The CDR3 consists of 15 residues. Trimming stripped 7 bases from V and 4 bases from J, with 17 bases between.

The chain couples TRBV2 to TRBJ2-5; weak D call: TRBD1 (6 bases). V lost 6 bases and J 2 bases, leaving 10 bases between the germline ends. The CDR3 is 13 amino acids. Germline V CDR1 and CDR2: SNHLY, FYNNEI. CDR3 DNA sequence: TGTGCCAGCAGCGGACAGACACAAGAGACCCAGTACTTC. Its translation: CASSGQTQETQYF.

The CDR3 region is CASSLGGTDIQYF. The CDR3 DNA is TGCGCCAGCAGCTTGGGGGGGACGGACATTCAGTACTTC. The chain carries TRBV5-1 and TRBJ2-4; D may be TRBD1 or TRBD2 (5 bases each). Trimming removed 0 bases from V and 8 bases from J, with 9 bases in between. CDR3 size: 13 residues. Germline-derived CDR1 and CDR2 are SGHRS and YFSETQ.